Listed here is a single TCR beta chain. What it binds is unknown. The entry originates in a study of blood T cells in healthy people across ages. The study, taken as a whole, reports: CMV status of donors was not determined, possibly confounding expanded clonotype changes. The study found more naive CD4+ cells and higher diversity in long-lived than aged donors.

CDR1 is DFQATT, CDR2 SNEGSKA, per germline (reference sequence). V was shortened by 0 bases and J by 0 bases, with 11 bases between the two germline ends. This CDR3 has 15 residues. It was with a sample-barcoded 5' primer and a J-beta primer mix that a second PCR of roughly 7 to 12 cycles was run. TCRdb called the 5' RACE reads again in MiXCR, with one record for every CDR3 protein. The table has about 1.4 million distinct CDR3 sequences, approximately 59% seen once. Drawing of peripheral blood yielded about 10 milliliters from each donor. The V and J genes are TRBV20-1 and TRBJ1-2; no definite D call. This TCR was recovered from a man aged 18 to 29 in good health. What was sequenced was blood. The chain's CDR3 is CSARDNQYTNYGYTF. DNA of the CDR3: TGCAGTGCTAGAGATAACCAGTACACTAACTATGGCTACACCTTC.